This T cell receptor (beta chain) was identified in a study of T cell changes during pregnancy in multiple sclerosis. V dropped 6 bases and J dropped 3; count of bases not matched to a gene: 7. The CDR3 is 15 amino acids. The germline CDR1 and CDR2 sequences are ENHRY and SYGVKD. Clones were sequenced by immunoSEQ multiplex PCR, and TCRdb holds only the in-frame ones, with some missing. The sample yields about 40,000 clones, around 94% seen once. This chain joins TRBV10-3 and TRBJ2-1, with TRBD2 matching over 8 bases. This clonotype originated in a female donor with multiple sclerosis, enrolled in a pregnancy study. The material was peripheral blood, obtained in the third trimester of pregnancy. CDR3 loop: CAISDLAGLYNEQFF. As DNA, the CDR3 is TGTGCCATCAGCGATTTAGCGGGGCTCTACAATGAGCAGTTCTTC.